These T cell receptor beta chains were read from a single sample in a study of blood T cell repertoires in COVID-19. Only in-frame clones appear in the TCRdb table, and some are missing; sequencing was by immunoSEQ multiplex PCR. The sample has roughly 330,000 clones, roughly 90% seen once; the top ten hold 5% to 7%. The sequencing sample was made of peripheral blood. These receptors originate from a man younger than 35 who had recovered from COVID-19. Each CDR3 is given with its conserved first and last residue. The order of the fields is J gene, V gene, CDR3 protein.

TRBJ2-5	TRBV18	CASSRPSTGGQETQYF
TRBJ2-7	TRBV3-1/TRBV3-2	CASSQSAGANEQYF
TRBJ1-4	TRBV5-1	CASSTQGEKLFF
TRBJ1-2	TRBV5-1	CASSSPGQNYGYTF
TRBJ2-1	TRBV30	CAWSGRTAGGNYNEQFF
TRBJ2-1	TRBV7-9	CASSSGQGALNEQFF
TRBJ1-5	TRBV15	CATSRPLIDQPQHF
TRBJ1-1	TRBV5-1	CASRTGTGGGGTEAFF
TRBJ1-1	TRBV5-8	CASSVRGLGVTFF
TRBJ2-7	TRBV5-1	CASSLQGYEQYF